The T cell receptor beta chain under discussion was sequenced for a study of cytomegalovirus exposure and HLA in healthy donors. Notes on the study in general: Presence/absence results assume similar sequencing depth per donor, which may not hold. Clonal expansion, a later analysis showed, was greater in HLA-associated TCR beta chains than in equally common others. Specificity for CMV antigens was confirmed in vitro for a few of the CMV-associated chains. The study had only CMV serostatus as immune exposure information.

Turning to this clone: Antigen unknown.

A multiplex PCR was run with 60 Vbeta primers and 13 Jbeta primers. Sequencing was performed with immunoSEQ multiplex PCR; in TCRdb, only in-frame clones are kept and a portion is missing. The repertoire holds roughly 230,000 clones, around 90% seen once, with about 1.5% in the top ten. This CDR3 region has 14 residues. Germline CDR1 reads MDHEN; CDR2 reads SYDVKM. Germline trimming cut 6 bases from V and 3 bases from J; bases unmatched to any gene: 8. The rearrangement joins TRBV28 to TRBJ2-7, with TRBD1 matching 7 bases. Sequenced material: PBMCs. This TCR derives from a girl aged 2 to 10 in good health and CMV-seronegative. The CDR3 loop reads CASSSGQERYEQYF. DNA for the CDR3: TGTGCCAGCAGCTCAGGACAGGAGCGCTACGAGCAGTACTTC.